This TCR beta chain was sequenced in a study of PD-1 blockade in classical Hodgkin lymphoma. Study-level results: The baseline diversity of complete responders showed similarity to that of newly diagnosed patients.

Method: immunoSEQ multiplex PCR; TCRdb's copy keeps in-frame clones and lacks some. This sample yields over 20,000 clones, of which around 67% are seen a single time; approximately 25% belongs to the top ten. Every patient experienced relapse after autologous stem cell transplantation, and brentuximab vedotin exposure varied. Reported best responses ranged across complete response, partial response or progressive disease. This clone was found a few times. What it recognizes is unknown. This TCR was sampled from a human donor with classical Hodgkin lymphoma. Sequenced material: peripheral blood mononuclear cells (PBMCs), taken before the second cycle of nivolumab.

The CDR3 loop reads CAWSVISGARETQYF. CDR3 bases: TGTGCCTGGAGTGTAATATCAGGGGCCCGCGAGACCCAGTACTTC. The chain employs TRBV30 and TRBJ2-5, with D maybe TRBD1 (6 bases). Germline V lookup: CDR1 GTSNPN, CDR2 SVGIG (reference sequence). The CDR3 spans 15 residues. Trimming shortened V by 0 bases and J by 5 bases, and 16 bases separated the two germline ends.